This note documents a single TCR beta chain sequence. The target antigen is unknown. The table came from immunoSEQ multiplex PCR; TCRdb's copy has only in-frame clones and leaves some out. Of tens of thousands of clones listed, roughly nine tenths are singletons. This record comes from a study of neoadjuvant anti-PD-1 for oral cavity cancer. Study-level information: Non-progressing patients received a fourth nivolumab dose near day 43, then surgery on days 50-56. Findings of the study overall: Non-responders to neoadjuvant nivolumab had significantly more clonal PBMC T cells than responders.

From germline, CDR1 is SGHTA and CDR2 FQGTGA. V lost 4 bases and J lost 0, with 9 bases in between. The length of the CDR3 is 15 residues. Time point indicated: after neoadjuvant nivolumab, at surgical resection. Patients had HPV-negative, locally advanced oral cavity squamous cell carcinoma. The source material was PBMCs, sampled after nivolumab (anti-PD-1) treatment. The V gene is TRBV7-3, the J gene TRBJ2-2; D is perhaps TRBD2 (5 bases). The origin of this receptor is a person aged 40 to 85 with oral cavity squamous cell carcinoma. CDR3 loop: CASSSEVPNTGELFF. DNA of the CDR3: TGTGCCAGCAGCTCGGAGGTCCCGAACACCGGGGAGCTGTTTTTT.